This T cell receptor beta chain was captured in a study of shared clonotypes between healthy human individuals. Each sorted subset replicate got 200 ng genomic DNA, roughly 30,000 genomes. Sequencing used immunoSEQ multiplex PCR; TCRdb keeps in-frame clones, though not all of them. In the table there are 950,000 to 1,100,000 clones, roughly 74% of which are singletons. Germline V gives CDR1 LNHDA, CDR2 SQIVND (reference sequence). This CDR3 has 13 amino acids. With 3 bases clipped from V and 8 bases from J, the junction kept 6 bases outside the gene matches. With respect to this clone: Its antigen is unidentified.

CD4+ cells underwent separation, giving CD45RA+ naive and CD45RA-negative memory subsets. Notes on the study in general: Clonotype sharing among donors, it was expected, would be affected by sequencing depth. A handful of donors had 5% to 6.5% of their naive CD4 clonotypes in common.

The source of this sequence is a man aged 18 to 30 in good health. Some clones in this sample may be carry-over from other donors' samples. J is TRBJ2-5 and V is TRBV19; 7 bases map to TRBD2. The sample comprised memory CD4+ T cells from PBMCs. Subset indicated: CD45RA-negative fraction. The CDR3, as DNA: TGTGCCAGTAGTATTACCCAGCGGGACACCCAGTACTTC. This codes for CASSITQRDTQYF.